What follows describes a single TCR beta chain. Its antigen is currently unknown. Germline V gene sequence: CDR1 LGHDT, CDR2 YNNKEL (reference sequence). Trimming cost V 0 bases and J 1 base, with 13 bases left between them. The CDR3 has 16 amino acids. Total RNA amounts of at least 6 micrograms were extracted per sample. This sample is part of a study of blood T cells in healthy people across ages. With a J-beta primer mix and a sample-barcoded 5' primer, a second PCR ran about 7 to 11 cycles. TCRdb reanalysed the 5' RACE reads using MiXCR and keeps one entry per CDR3 protein. The profile shows roughly 1.6 million distinct CDR3 sequences, about 32% of them singletons. Findings and limits, study-wide: Per million T cells, TCR beta diversity dropped about linearly as age rose.

The clonotype originates from a woman under 40 in good health. V is TRBV3-1 and J is TRBJ2-7; D call uncertain. Input material: blood. CDR3 DNA: TGTGCCAGCAGCCAAGATGCCCCAAGAAAATCCTACGAGCAGTACTTC. Its protein is CASSQDAPRKSYEQYF.